The clone carrying this TCR beta chain has more than one count but fewer than ten. This specimen comes from a study of regulatory T cells in long-lasting Graves disease. In building TCR beta libraries, iRepertoire HTBI primers were used together with Arm-PCR of CDR3 regions. TCRdb processed the multiplex PCR reads anew with MiXCR; each CDR3 protein has one entry. This table holds 350,000 to 500,000 distinct CDR3 sequences, 14% found once. Time point of the sample: newly diagnosed GD, antithyroid drugs for less than 3 months. The TCR library was prepared using RNA isolated from PBMCs. The CDR3 has 17 amino acids. V was trimmed by 4 bases and J by 2 bases, leaving 20 bases between them. Germline CDR1 and CDR2: LNHDA and SQIVND (reference sequence). This sample also appeared in a second study, on T cells in Graves' hyperthyroidism and ophthalmopathy. From that report: Uncontrolled infection, other autoimmune disease, pregnancy or lactation disqualified patients from enrolment. First-round RT-PCR with HTBI primers amplified the TCR CDR3 region.

Source: peripheral blood mononuclear cells (PBMCs), taken at new diagnosis, from a patient treated with antithyroid drugs. The rearrangement joins TRBV19 to TRBJ1-2; a weak D match, TRBD1 (6 bases). This sequence was found in a woman aged 45-65 years with Graves disease. CDR3 in DNA: TGTGCCAGTAGTAGAGCGGGACAAAGGACCTTAAACTATGGCTACACCTTC. Translating gives CASSRAGQRTLNYGYTF.